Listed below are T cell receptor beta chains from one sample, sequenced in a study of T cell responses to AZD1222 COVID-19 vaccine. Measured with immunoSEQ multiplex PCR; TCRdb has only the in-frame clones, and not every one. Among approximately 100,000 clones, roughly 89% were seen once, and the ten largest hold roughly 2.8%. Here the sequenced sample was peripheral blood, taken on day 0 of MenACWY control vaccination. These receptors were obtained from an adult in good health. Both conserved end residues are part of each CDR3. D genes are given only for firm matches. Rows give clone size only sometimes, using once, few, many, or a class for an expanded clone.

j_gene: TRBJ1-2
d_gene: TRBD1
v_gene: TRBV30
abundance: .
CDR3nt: TGTGCCTGGAGTCCGACAGGGGCCGGCACCTTC
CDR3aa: CAWSPTGAGTF

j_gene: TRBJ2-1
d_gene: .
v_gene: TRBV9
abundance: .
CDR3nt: TGTGCCAGCAGCCTTTCTCCAAACAATGAGCAGTTCTTC
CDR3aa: CASSLSPNNEQFF

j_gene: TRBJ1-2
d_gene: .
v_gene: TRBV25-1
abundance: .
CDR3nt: TGTGCCAGCAGTGCGGGGAGGGTCTATGGCTACACCTTC
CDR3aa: CASSAGRVYGYTF

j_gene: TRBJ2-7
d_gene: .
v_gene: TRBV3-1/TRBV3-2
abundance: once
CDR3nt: TGTGCCAGCAGCCAGGGGGTCGAGCAGTACTTC
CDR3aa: CASSQGVEQYF

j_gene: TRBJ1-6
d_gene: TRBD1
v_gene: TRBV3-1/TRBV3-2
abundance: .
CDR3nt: TGTGCCAGCAGCCAAAGGGACAGTAATTCACCCCTCCACTTT
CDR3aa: CASSQRDSNSPLHF

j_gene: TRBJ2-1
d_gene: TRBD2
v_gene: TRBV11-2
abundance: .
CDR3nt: TGTGCCAGCAGCACCGGACTGGGAGGGACCTACAATGAGCAGTTCTTC
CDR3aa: CASSTGLGGTYNEQFF

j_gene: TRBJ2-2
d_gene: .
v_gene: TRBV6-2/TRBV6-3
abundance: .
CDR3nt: TGTGCCAGCAGTAGCAGACCGATCGCCGGGGAGCTGTTTTTT
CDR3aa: CASSSRPIAGELFF

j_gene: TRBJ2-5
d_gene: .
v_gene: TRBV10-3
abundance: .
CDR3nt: TGTGCCATCAGTTGGGATCAAGAGACCCAGTACTTC
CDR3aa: CAISWDQETQYF

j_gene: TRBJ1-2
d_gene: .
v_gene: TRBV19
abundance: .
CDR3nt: TGTGCCAGTAGTTCCCAACAGGGATCCAGTTATGGCTACACCTTC
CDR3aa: CASSSQQGSSYGYTF

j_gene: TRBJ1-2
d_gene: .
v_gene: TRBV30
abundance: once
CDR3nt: TGTGCCTGGAGGGACCTTCAGGCTGGCTACACCTTC
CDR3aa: CAWRDLQAGYTF

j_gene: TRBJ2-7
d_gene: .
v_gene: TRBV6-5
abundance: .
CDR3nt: TGTGCCAGCACCCCCAGAGGGAGTGCCTCCGAGCAGTACTTC
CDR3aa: CASTPRGSASEQYF

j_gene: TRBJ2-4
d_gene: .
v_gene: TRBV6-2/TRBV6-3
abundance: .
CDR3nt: TGTGCCAGCAGTTACCCAAGACAGTCCAGTTTCAAAAACATTCAGTACTTC
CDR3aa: CASSYPRQSSFKNIQYF

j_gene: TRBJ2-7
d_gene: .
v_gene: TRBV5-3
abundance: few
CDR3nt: TGTGCCAGAAGCCCGCGGACTGGGTACGAGCAGTACTTC
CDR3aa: CARSPRTGYEQYF

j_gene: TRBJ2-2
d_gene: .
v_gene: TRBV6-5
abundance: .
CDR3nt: TGTGCCAGCAGTTACAGGGGACCGTCAACAGGCGGGGAGCTGTTTTTT
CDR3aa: CASSYRGPSTGGELFF

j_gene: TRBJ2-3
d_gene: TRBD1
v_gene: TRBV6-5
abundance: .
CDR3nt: TGTGCCAGCAGTCGGACAGGTTCCACAGATACGCAGTATTTT
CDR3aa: CASSRTGSTDTQYF

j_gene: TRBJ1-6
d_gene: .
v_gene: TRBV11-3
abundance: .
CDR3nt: TGTGCCAGCAGACTACCTCCAGGGAGTCAGAATTCACCCCTCCACTTT
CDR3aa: CASRLPPGSQNSPLHF

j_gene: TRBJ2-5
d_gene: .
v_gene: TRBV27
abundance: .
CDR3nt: TGTGCCAGCAGTTGGCGGGGTAGGGGAACTGTCCGGGAGACCCAGTACTTC
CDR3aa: CASSWRGRGTVRETQYF

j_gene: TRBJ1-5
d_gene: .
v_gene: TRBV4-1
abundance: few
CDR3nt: TGCGCCAGCAGCCAAGGCCTCAATCAGCCCCAGCATTTT
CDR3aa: CASSQGLNQPQHF

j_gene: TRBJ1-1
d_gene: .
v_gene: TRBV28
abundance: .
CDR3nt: TGTGCCAGCAAAAACGGGTTTCAGGGGACTGAAGCTTTCTTT
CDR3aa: CASKNGFQGTEAFF

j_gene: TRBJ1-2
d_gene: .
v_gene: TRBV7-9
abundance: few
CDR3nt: TGTGCCAGCAGCTCCAGGGACCTTATCTATGGTGGCTACACCTTC
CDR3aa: CASSSRDLIYGGYTF

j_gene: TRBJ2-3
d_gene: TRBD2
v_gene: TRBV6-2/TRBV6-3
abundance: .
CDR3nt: TGTGCCAGCAGTGACTTACTAGCGGGGGGGCCGGCAGATACGCAGTATTTT
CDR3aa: CASSDLLAGGPADTQYF

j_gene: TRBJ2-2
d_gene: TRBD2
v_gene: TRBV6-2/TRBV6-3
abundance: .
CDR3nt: TGTGCCAGCAGTCTACGAGCGGGGATAGGGACCGGGGAGCTGTTTTTT
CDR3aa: CASSLRAGIGTGELFF

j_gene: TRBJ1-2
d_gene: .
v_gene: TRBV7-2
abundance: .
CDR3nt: TGTGCCAGCAGCTCCTCGTCCCTTACTTCATTAGGCTACACCTTC
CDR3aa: CASSSSSLTSLGYTF

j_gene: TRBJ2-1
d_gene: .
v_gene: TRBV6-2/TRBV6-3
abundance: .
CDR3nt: TGTGCCAGCAGTTACGTGAGAGGTGAGCAGTTCTTC
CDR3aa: CASSYVRGEQFF

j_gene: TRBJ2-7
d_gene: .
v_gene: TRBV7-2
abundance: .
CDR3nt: TGTGCCAGCAGCTACCCGAACTACGAGCAGTACTTC
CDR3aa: CASSYPNYEQYF

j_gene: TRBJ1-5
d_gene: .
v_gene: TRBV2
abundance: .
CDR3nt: TGTGCCACAGCTTGGACGGTTAGCAATCAGCCCCAGCATTTT
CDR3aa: CATAWTVSNQPQHF

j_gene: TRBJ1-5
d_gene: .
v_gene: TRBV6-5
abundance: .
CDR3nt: TGTGCCAGCAGTTTGGGACCTTATCAGCCCCAGCATTTT
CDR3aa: CASSLGPYQPQHF

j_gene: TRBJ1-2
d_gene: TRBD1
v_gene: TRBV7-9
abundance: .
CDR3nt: TGTGCCAGTGTACAGGGGGCAAAAGGCTACACCTTC
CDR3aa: CASVQGAKGYTF

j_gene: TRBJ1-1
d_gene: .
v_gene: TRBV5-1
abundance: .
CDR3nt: TGCGCCAGCAGCTTGGGGTCCGTTATGAACACTGAAGCTTTCTTT
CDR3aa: CASSLGSVMNTEAFF

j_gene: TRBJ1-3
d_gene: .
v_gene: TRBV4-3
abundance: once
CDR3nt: TGCGCCAGCAGCCAAGGGTCGTCAGGAAACACCATATATTTT
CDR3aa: CASSQGSSGNTIYF

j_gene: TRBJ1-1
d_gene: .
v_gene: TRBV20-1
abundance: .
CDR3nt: TGCAGTGCTAGAGTCGGGACGTTCGCTTTCTTT
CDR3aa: CSARVGTFAFF

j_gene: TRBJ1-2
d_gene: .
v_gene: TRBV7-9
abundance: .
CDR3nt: TGTGCCAGCAGCGTACAGGGAGGCTATGGCTACACCTTC
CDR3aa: CASSVQGGYGYTF

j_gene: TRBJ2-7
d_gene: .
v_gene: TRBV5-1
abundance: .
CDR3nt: TGCGCCAGCAGTTTTTCAACAGGGAATTACTACGAGCAGTACTTC
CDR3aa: CASSFSTGNYYEQYF

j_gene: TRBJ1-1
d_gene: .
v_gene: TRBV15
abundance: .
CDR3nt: TGTGCCACCAGCAGAGATCGAGGGGGCACTGAAGCTTTCTTT
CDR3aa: CATSRDRGGTEAFF

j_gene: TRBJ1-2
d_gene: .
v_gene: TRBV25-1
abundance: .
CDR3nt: TGTGCCAGCAGTGAAGCAGGGACTACTTTCAACTATGGCTACACCTTC
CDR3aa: CASSEAGTTFNYGYTF